This TCR beta chain stems from a study of response to subunit inactivated influenza vaccine. Regarding the study as a whole: With each seasonal influenza vaccination, the authors suggested, few new T cells are recruited.

This clonotype was counted at least ten times. The antigen is unknown. MiXCR, run by TCRdb on the RT-PCR reads, gives a single entry per CDR3 protein. There are fewer than 400,000 distinct CDR3 sequences in the sample; 20% to 25% occur only once, and roughly 10% lies in the top ten. This CDR3 has 16 amino acids. In germline, CDR1 is SGHKS, CDR2 YYEKEE (reference sequence). The germline V and J ends were trimmed by 0 bases and 4 bases, with 14 bases remaining between them. The sample here was PBMCs from blood, taken about 20 months after vaccination. This sequence was found in a man between 45 and 75 years old who received an inactivated influenza vaccine. The chain carries TRBV5-5 and TRBJ1-5; D unresolved. CDR3 DNA sequence: TGTGCCAGCAGCTTGGCCCCAACACGGACGAATCAGCCCCAGCATTTT. It is translated as CASSLAPTRTNQPQHF.